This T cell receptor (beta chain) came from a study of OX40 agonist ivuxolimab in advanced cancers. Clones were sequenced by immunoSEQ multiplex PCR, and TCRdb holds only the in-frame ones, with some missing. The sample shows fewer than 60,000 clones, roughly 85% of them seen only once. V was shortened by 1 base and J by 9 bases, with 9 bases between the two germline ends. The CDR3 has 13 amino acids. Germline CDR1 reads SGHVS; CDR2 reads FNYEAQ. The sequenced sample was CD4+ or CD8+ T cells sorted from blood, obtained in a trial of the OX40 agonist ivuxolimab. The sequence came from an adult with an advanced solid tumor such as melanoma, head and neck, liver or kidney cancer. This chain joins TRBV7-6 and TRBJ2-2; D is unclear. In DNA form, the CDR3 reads TGTGCCAGCAGCTTAGGGGGATCCAGGGAGCTGTTTTTT. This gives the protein CASSLGGSRELFF.